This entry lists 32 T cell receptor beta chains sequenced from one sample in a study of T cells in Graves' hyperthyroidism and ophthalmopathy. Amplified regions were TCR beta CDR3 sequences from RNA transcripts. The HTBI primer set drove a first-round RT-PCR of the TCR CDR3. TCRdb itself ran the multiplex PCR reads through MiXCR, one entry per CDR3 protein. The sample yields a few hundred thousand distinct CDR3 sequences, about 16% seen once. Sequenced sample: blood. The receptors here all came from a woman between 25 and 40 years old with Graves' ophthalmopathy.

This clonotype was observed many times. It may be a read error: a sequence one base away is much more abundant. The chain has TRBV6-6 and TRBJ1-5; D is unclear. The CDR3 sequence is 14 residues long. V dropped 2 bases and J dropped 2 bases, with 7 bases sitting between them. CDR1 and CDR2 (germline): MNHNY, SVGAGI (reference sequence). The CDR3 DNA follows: TGTGCCAGCAGTTACAGGGTTGGCAATCAGCCCCAGCATTTT. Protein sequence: CASSYRVGNQPQHF.

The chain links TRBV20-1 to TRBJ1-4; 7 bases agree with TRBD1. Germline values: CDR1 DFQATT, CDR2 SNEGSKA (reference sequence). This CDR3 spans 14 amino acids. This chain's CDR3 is CSAEGTAENEKLFF. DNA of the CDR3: TGCAGCGCCGAAGGGACAGCCGAGAATGAAAAACTGTTTTTT.

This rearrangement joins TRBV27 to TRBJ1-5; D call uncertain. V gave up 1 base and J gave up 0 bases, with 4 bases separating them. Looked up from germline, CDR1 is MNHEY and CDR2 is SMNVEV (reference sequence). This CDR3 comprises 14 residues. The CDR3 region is CASSLFFSNQPQHF. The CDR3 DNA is TGTGCCAGCAGTTTATTCTTTAGCAATCAGCCCCAGCATTTT.

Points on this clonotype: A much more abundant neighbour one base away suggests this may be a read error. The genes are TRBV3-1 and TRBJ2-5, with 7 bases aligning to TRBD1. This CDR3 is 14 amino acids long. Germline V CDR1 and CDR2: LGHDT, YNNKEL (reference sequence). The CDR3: CASSRTGPQETQHF. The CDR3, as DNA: TGTGCCAGCAGCCGGACAGGACCCCAAGAGACCCAGCACTTC.

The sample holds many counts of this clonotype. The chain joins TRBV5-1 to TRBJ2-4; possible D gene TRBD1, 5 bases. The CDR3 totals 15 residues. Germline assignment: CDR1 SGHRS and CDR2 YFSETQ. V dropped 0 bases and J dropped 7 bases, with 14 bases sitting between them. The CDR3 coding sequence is TGCGCCAGCAGCTTGGTGGCAGGGCATAACAACATTCAGTACTTC. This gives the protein CASSLVAGHNNIQYF.

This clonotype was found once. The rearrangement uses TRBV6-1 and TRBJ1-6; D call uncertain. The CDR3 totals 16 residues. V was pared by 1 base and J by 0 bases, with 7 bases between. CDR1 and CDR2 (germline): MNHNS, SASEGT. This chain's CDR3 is CASSEGGSSYNSPLHF. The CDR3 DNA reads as TGTGCCAGCAGTGAAGGGGGAAGCTCCTATAATTCACCCCTCCACTTT.

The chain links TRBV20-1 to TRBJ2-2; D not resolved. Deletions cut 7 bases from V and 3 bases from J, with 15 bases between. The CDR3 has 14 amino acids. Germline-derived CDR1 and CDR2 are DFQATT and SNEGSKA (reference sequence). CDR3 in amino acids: CSVRPLTDTGELFF. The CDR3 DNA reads TGCAGTGTAAGACCCCTTACCGACACCGGGGAGCTGTTTTTT.

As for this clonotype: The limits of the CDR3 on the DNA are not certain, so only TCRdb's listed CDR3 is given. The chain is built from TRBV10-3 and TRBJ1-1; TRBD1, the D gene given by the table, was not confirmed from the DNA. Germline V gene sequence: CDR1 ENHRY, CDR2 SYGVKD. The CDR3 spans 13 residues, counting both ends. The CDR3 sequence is CAISSSGGEVAFF.

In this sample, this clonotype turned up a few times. In DNA form, the CDR3 reads TGCGCCAGCAGCCAAGTGGCCGGGGAGACCCAGTACTTC. As protein: CASSQVAGETQYF. This sequence joins TRBV4-3 and TRBJ2-5; D not certain. Trimming cost V 1 base and J 5 bases, with 8 bases left between them. Germline V gives CDR1 LGHNA, CDR2 YSLEER. This CDR3 region has 13 residues.

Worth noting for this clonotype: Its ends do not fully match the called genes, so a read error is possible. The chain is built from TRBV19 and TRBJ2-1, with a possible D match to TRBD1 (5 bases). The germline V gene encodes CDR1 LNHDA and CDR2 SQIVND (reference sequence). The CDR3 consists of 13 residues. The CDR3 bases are TGTGCCAATAGTATCGGACAAAACAATGAGCAGTTCTTC. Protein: CANSIGQNNEQFF.

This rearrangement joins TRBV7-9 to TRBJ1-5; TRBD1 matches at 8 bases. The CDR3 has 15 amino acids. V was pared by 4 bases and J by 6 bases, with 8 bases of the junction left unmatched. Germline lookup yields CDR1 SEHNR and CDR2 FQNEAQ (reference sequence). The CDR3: CASSSTGTGGQPQHF. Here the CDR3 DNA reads TGTGCCAGCAGCTCGACGGGGACAGGCGGTCAGCCCCAGCATTTT.

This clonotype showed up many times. The CDR3 nucleotides are TGTGCCAGCAGACCGGGACTAGCCGTATCCTACGAGCAGTACTTC. Its protein product is CASRPGLAVSYEQYF. The genes are TRBV6-1 and TRBJ2-7; 9 nucleotides align to TRBD2. This CDR3 comprises 15 residues. Trimming cost V 6 bases and J 1 base; bases outside gene matches: 7. Germline assignment: CDR1 MNHNS and CDR2 SASEGT.

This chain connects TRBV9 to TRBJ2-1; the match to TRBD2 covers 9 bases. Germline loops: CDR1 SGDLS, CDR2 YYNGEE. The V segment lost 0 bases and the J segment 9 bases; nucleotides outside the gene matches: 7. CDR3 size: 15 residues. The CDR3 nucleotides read TGTGCCAGCAGCGTAGGCAGCGGGAGGTCGGGTGAGCAGTTCTTC. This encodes CASSVGSGRSGEQFF.

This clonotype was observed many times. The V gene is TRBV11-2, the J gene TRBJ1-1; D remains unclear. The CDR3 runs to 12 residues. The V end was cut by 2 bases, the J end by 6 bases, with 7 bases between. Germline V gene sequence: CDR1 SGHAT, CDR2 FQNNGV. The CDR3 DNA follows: TGTGCCAGCAGCTTAAACTGGGCTGAAGCTTTCTTT. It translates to CASSLNWAEAFF.

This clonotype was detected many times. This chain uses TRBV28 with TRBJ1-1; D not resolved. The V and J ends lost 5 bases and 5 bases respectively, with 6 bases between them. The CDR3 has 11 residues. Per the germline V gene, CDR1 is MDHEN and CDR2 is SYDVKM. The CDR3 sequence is CASSGETEAFF. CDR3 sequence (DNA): TGTGCCAGCAGTGGGGAGACTGAAGCTTTCTTT.

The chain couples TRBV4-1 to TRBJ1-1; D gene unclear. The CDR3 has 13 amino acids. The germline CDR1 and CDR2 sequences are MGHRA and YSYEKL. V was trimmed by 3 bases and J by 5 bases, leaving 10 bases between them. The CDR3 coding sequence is TGCGCCAGCAGCCACCCATTCGCGACTGAAGCTTTCTTT. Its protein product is CASSHPFATEAFF.

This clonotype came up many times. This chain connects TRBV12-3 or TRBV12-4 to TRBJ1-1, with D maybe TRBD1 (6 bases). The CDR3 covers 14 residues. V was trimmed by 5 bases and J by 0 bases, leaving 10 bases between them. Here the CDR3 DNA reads TGTGCCAGCAGTACGGACAGCCTGAACACTGAAGCTTTCTTT. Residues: CASSTDSLNTEAFF.

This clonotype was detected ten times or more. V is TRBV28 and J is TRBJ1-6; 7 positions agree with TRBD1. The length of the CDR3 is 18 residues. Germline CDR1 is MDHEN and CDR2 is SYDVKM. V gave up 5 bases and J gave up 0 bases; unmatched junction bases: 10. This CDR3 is CASSLLDRRYSYNSPLHF. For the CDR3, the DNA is TGTGCCAGCAGTCTACTGGACAGGCGTTACTCCTATAATTCACCCCTCCACTTT.

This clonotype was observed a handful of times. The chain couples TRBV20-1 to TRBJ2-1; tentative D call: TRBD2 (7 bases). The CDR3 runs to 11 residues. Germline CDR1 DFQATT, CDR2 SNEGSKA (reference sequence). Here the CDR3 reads CRVGGGLEQFF. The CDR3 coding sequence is TGCAGAGTAGGGGGGGGGCTTGAGCAGTTCTTC.

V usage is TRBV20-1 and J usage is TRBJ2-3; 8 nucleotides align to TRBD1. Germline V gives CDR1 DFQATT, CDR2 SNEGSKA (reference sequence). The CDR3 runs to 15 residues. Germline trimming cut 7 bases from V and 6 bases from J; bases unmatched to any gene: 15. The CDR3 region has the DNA TGCAGTGTAACGACAGGGGAGCAGGAATGGGATACGCAGTATTTT. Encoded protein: CSVTTGEQEWDTQYF.

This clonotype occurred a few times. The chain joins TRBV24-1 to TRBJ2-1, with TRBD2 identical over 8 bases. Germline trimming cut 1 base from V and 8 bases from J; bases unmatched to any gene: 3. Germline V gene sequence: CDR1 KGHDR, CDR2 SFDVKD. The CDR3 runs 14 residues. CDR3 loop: CATSDLAGAHEQFF. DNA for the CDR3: TGTGCCACCAGTGATTTAGCGGGGGCGCATGAGCAGTTCTTC.

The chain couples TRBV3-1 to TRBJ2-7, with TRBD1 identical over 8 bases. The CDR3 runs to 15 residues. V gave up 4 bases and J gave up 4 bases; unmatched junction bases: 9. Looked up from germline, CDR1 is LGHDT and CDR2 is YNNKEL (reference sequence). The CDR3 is CASSPQDRVHYEQYF. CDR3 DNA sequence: TGTGCCAGCAGCCCTCAGGACAGGGTTCATTACGAGCAGTACTTC.

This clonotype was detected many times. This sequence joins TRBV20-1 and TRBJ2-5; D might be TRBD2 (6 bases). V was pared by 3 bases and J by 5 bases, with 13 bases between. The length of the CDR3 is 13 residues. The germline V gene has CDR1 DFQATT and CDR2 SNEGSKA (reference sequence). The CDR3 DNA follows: TGCAGTGCTAGTCGAGGGAGGTCTGAGACCCAGTACTTC. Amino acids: CSASRGRSETQYF.

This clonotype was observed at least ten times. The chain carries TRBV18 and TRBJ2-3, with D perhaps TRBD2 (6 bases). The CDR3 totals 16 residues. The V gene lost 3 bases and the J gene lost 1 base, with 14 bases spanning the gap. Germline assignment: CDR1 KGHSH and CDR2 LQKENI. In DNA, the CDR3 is TGTGCCAGCTCACCGTCGGGGGTTGTTGGCACAGATACGCAGTATTTT. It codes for CASSPSGVVGTDTQYF.

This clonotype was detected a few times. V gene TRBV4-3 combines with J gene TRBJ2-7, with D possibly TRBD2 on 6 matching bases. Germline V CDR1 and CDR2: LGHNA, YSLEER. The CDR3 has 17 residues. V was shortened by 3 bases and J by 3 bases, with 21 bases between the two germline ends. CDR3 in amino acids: CASSQGRSFAGIYEQYF. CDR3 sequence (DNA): TGCGCCAGCAGCCAGGGAAGGTCTTTTGCGGGAATCTACGAGCAGTACTTC.

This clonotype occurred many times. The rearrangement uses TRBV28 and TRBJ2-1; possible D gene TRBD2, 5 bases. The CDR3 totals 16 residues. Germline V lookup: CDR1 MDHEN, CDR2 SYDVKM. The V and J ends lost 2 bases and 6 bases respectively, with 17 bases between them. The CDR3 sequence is CASSLNGGERLNEQFF. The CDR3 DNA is TGTGCCAGCAGTTTAAATGGAGGAGAGCGGCTCAATGAGCAGTTCTTC.

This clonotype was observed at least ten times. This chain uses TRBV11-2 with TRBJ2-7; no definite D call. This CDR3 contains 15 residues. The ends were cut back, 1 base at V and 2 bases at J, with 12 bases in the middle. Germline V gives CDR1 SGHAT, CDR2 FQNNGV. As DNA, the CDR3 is TGTGCCAGCAGCTTAGTTCCCCTACCTACCTACGAGCAGTACTTC. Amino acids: CASSLVPLPTYEQYF.

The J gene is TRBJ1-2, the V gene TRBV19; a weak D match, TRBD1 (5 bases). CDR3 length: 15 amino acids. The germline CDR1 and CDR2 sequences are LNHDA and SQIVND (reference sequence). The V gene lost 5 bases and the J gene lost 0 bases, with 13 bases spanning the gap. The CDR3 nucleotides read TGTGCCAGTAGTCCGGGACGGGGAGCTAACTATGGCTACACCTTC. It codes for CASSPGRGANYGYTF.

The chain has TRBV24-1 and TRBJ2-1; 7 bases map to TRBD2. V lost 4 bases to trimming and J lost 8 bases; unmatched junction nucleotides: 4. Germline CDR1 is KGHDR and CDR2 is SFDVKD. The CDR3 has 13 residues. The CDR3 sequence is CATSESLADEQFF. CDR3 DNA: TGTGCCACCAGTGAAAGTCTAGCGGATGAGCAGTTCTTC.

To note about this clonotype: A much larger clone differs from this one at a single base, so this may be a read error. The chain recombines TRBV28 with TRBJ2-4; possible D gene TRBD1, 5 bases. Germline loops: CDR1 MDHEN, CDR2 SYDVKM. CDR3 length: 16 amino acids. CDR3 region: CASSPLKGRAENMQYF. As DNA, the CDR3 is TGTGCCAGCAGTCCACTTAAAGGCAGGGCAGAAAACATGCAGTACTTC.

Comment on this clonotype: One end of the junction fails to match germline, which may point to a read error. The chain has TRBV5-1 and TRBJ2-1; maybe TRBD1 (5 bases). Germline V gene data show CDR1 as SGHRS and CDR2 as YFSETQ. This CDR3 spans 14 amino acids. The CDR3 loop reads CASSLLRQKNEQFF. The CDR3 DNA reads TGTGCCAGCAGCTTGTTACGACAGAAGAATGAGCAGTTCTTC.

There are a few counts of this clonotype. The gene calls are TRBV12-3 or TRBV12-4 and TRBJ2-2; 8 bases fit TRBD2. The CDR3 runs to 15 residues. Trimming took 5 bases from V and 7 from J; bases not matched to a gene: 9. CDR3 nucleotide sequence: TGTGCCAGCAGTCTTAATACGGGAGGGGGCGGGGAGCTGTTTTTT. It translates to CASSLNTGGGGELFF.